What follows describes a single TCR beta chain. The J segment lost 1 base and the V segment lost 4 bases, leaving 14 bases of the junction unmatched. The germline V gene has CDR1 GTSNPN and CDR2 SVGIG (reference sequence). The CDR3 is made up of 17 amino acids. This sample was taken from a study of PD-L1 blockade in urothelial cancer. Study in general: Atezolizumab (1,200 mg intravenously every 3 weeks) began in the mid-2010s for patients. After treatment start, blood was analyzed at 3 weeks (second dose) and at 6 weeks.

TCRdb's table, derived via immunoSEQ multiplex PCR, lists solely in-frame clones and lacks some. Here the sample spans tens of thousands of clones, about 72% being singletons. The diagnosis in patients was locally advanced or metastatic urothelial carcinoma. Sampling of each patient yielded between 1 and 8 specimens, collected pretreatment and on-treatment. The chain uses TRBV30 and TRBJ1-2; 8 bases align to TRBD1. This specimen consisted of PBMCs, obtained around atezolizumab (anti-PD-L1) treatment. The clonotype was recovered from a man between 65 and 80 years old with urothelial cancer. This CDR3 is CAWTTGAGWTFNYGYTF. In nucleotides, the CDR3 is TGTGCCTGGACGACAGGGGCTGGATGGACCTTTAACTATGGCTACACCTTC.